These T cell receptor beta chains were read from a single sample in a study of CD8 T cells in Susac syndrome. TCRdb reprocessed the immunoSEQ multiplex PCR reads with MiXCR, giving one entry per CDR3 protein. The profile covers some 300,000 distinct CDR3 sequences, with around nine tenths appearing a single time and under 0.2% taken by the ten largest. The source material was CD8+ T cells from PBMCs. The receptor set was obtained from a human donor with multiple sclerosis. The CDR3 runs from the conserved cysteine through the conserved F or W. Fields, in order: V gene, D gene, J gene, CDR3 length, clone size, CDR3 protein, CDR3 DNA. A D gene is named only where the DNA matches it firmly. Expanded clones are given a class, and other clones once, few, many or no size at all.

v_gene: TRBV5-1
d_gene: NA
j_gene: TRBJ1-1
len: 17
abundance: NA
CDR3aa: CASVQGDMGLLNTEAFF
CDR3nt: TGCGCCAGCGTACAGGGAGATATGGGTCTTTTGAACACTGAAGCTTTCTTT

v_gene: TRBV28
d_gene: NA
j_gene: TRBJ1-5
len: 17
abundance: NA
CDR3aa: CASSGGAGVYSNQPQHF
CDR3nt: TGTGCCAGCAGCGGGGGCGCCGGGGTTTATAGCAATCAGCCCCAGCATTTT

v_gene: TRBV14
d_gene: NA
j_gene: TRBJ2-1
len: 12
abundance: NA
CDR3aa: CASSQSLDEQFF
CDR3nt: TGTGCCAGCAGCCAATCGCTCGATGAGCAGTTCTTC

v_gene: TRBV7-9
d_gene: TRBD1
j_gene: TRBJ2-1
len: 16
abundance: once
CDR3aa: CASSSDRDVKYNEQFF
CDR3nt: TGTGCCAGCAGTTCGGACAGGGACGTCAAGTACAATGAGCAGTTCTTC

v_gene: TRBV16
d_gene: NA
j_gene: TRBJ1-1
len: 13
abundance: NA
CDR3aa: CASSQYVNTEAFF
CDR3nt: TGTGCCAGCAGCCAATATGTGAACACTGAAGCTTTCTTT

v_gene: TRBV4-1
d_gene: NA
j_gene: TRBJ1-1
len: 13
abundance: NA
CDR3aa: CASRPTVNTEAFF
CDR3nt: TGCGCCAGCAGGCCGACAGTGAACACTGAAGCTTTCTTT

v_gene: TRBV24-1
d_gene: NA
j_gene: TRBJ1-5
len: 12
abundance: NA
CDR3aa: CATSDTNQPQHF
CDR3nt: TGTGCCACCAGTGATACTAATCAGCCCCAGCATTTT

v_gene: TRBV2
d_gene: NA
j_gene: TRBJ2-7
len: 15
abundance: NA
CDR3aa: CASSEALGPVYEQYF
CDR3nt: TGTGCCAGCAGTGAAGCGCTAGGACCAGTCTACGAGCAGTACTTC

v_gene: TRBV6-1
d_gene: TRBD2
j_gene: TRBJ2-1
len: 14
abundance: few
CDR3aa: CASNPGGSGNEQFF
CDR3nt: TGTGCCAGCAACCCGGGAGGGAGCGGCAATGAGCAGTTCTTC

v_gene: TRBV13
d_gene: NA
j_gene: TRBJ2-5
len: 12
abundance: NA
CDR3aa: CASSIFQETQYF
CDR3nt: TGTGCCAGCAGCATTTTCCAAGAGACCCAGTACTTC

v_gene: TRBV2
d_gene: NA
j_gene: TRBJ2-7
len: 13
abundance: NA
CDR3aa: CASRIREPYEQYF
CDR3nt: TGTGCCAGCAGGATCAGGGAGCCTTACGAGCAGTACTTC

v_gene: TRBV7-6
d_gene: NA
j_gene: TRBJ2-1
len: 16
abundance: once
CDR3aa: CASSLVWQPTYNEQFF
CDR3nt: TGTGCCAGCAGCTTAGTGTGGCAACCGACTTACAATGAGCAGTTCTTC

v_gene: TRBV19
d_gene: NA
j_gene: TRBJ1-5
len: 15
abundance: NA
CDR3aa: CASTVTGGGNQPQHF
CDR3nt: TGTGCCAGTACCGTGACCGGTGGAGGCAATCAGCCCCAGCATTTT

v_gene: TRBV27
d_gene: TRBD1
j_gene: TRBJ1-1
len: 17
abundance: NA
CDR3aa: CASSLLRTGGPNTEAFF
CDR3nt: TGTGCCAGCAGTTTATTGCGGACAGGGGGCCCGAACACTGAAGCTTTCTTT

v_gene: TRBV6-1
d_gene: NA
j_gene: TRBJ2-3
len: 13
abundance: few
CDR3aa: CASSPKSGDTQYF
CDR3nt: TGTGCCAGCAGCCCTAAGAGTGGCGATACGCAGTATTTT

v_gene: TRBV6-2/TRBV6-3
d_gene: TRBD2
j_gene: TRBJ2-3
len: 14
abundance: few
CDR3aa: CASGKREVTDTQYF
CDR3nt: TGTGCCAGCGGCAAGCGGGAGGTCACAGATACGCAGTATTTT

v_gene: TRBV2
d_gene: NA
j_gene: TRBJ1-5
len: 14
abundance: NA
CDR3aa: CASSEILNNQPQHF
CDR3nt: TGTGCCAGCAGTGAGATTTTGAACAATCAGCCCCAGCATTTT

v_gene: TRBV20-1
d_gene: NA
j_gene: TRBJ2-7
len: 12
abundance: once
CDR3aa: CSARDMSYEQYF
CDR3nt: TGCAGTGCTAGAGATATGAGCTACGAGCAGTACTTC

v_gene: TRBV5-1
d_gene: NA
j_gene: TRBJ2-7
len: 16
abundance: NA
CDR3aa: CASSLGFGGASYEQYF
CDR3nt: TGCGCCAGCAGCTTGGGTTTCGGAGGGGCCTCCTACGAGCAGTACTTC

v_gene: TRBV29-1
d_gene: TRBD1
j_gene: TRBJ2-2
len: 13
abundance: once
CDR3aa: CSARQGSTGELFF
CDR3nt: TGCAGCGCCCGACAGGGTAGCACCGGGGAGCTGTTTTTT

v_gene: TRBV14
d_gene: NA
j_gene: TRBJ1-1
len: 15
abundance: NA
CDR3aa: CASSRTPQGYTEAFF
CDR3nt: TGTGCCAGCAGCCGAACTCCCCAGGGGTACACTGAAGCTTTCTTT

v_gene: TRBV27
d_gene: TRBD2
j_gene: TRBJ2-1
len: 13
abundance: once
CDR3aa: CASSMGGIGEQFF
CDR3nt: TGTGCCAGCAGCATGGGGGGGATAGGTGAGCAGTTCTTC